This TCR beta chain was recovered during a study of control samples from healthy donors and cancer patients. This CDR3 has 15 amino acids. CDR1 and CDR2 from the germline V gene are SGHRS and YFSETQ. The junction had 9 bases not matched to a gene; V was cut back by 2 bases and J by 5 bases. TCRdb's copy holds only in-frame clones and misses some; the assay was immunoSEQ multiplex PCR. The sample has around 140,000 clones; 80% to 95% are singletons. The chain uses TRBV5-1 and TRBJ1-2, with TRBD1 matching 7 bases. The TCR comes from a man aged 25-40 years in good health. Sequenced material: blood. The CDR3 bases are TGCGCCAGCAGCTTAGGGGGACAGAGCTCATATGGCTACACCTTC. This translates into CASSLGGQSSYGYTF.